What follows are 5 T cell receptor beta chains derived from one specimen sequenced in a study of response to subunit inactivated influenza vaccine. Each CDR3 protein gets one entry after TCRdb re-called the RT-PCR reads with MiXCR. The profile covers 400,000 to 650,000 distinct CDR3 sequences, with 7.2% appearing a single time and over 10% taken by the ten largest. The material sequenced was PBMCs from blood, taken roughly 24 months after vaccination. Every receptor here comes from a man between 50 and 69 years old who received an inactivated influenza vaccine.

This clonotype was seen many times. The V and J genes are TRBV5-1 and TRBJ2-3; 14 nucleotides align to TRBD2. CDR1 is SGHRS, CDR2 YFSETQ, per germline. Trimming cost V 2 bases and J 4 bases; bases outside gene matches: 3. This CDR3 has 16 amino acids. The CDR3 protein is CASSLGLAGGSDTQYF. CDR3 nucleotides: TGCGCCAGCAGCTTAGGACTAGCGGGGGGCTCAGATACGCAGTATTTT.

This clonotype was counted only a few times. This chain uses TRBV7-2 with TRBJ2-1, with TRBD1 matching 8 bases. CDR3 size: 15 residues. Trimming cost V 5 bases and J 7 bases; bases outside gene matches: 10. From germline, CDR1 is SGHTA and CDR2 FQGNSA. CDR3 amino acids: CASSRRTGLWNEQFF. CDR3 DNA sequence: TGTGCCAGCAGCCGTCGGACAGGGTTATGGAATGAGCAGTTCTTC.

This clonotype was seen at least ten times. This chain connects TRBV7-9 to TRBJ1-4; possibly TRBD1 for D (5 bases). CDR3 length: 15 amino acids. Trimming pared 1 base from V and 6 bases from J, leaving 12 bases between. The germline V gene has CDR1 SEHNR and CDR2 FQNEAQ (reference sequence). This chain's CDR3 is CASSLGPGRDEKLFF. CDR3 bases: TGTGCCAGCAGCTTAGGACCGGGGCGCGATGAAAAACTGTTTTTT.

This clonotype was recorded many times. The chain is built from TRBV4-3 and TRBJ2-4; tentative D call: TRBD2 (7 bases). Deletions cut 1 base from V and 0 bases from J, with 10 bases between. The CDR3 is 16 residues long. Per the germline V gene, CDR1 is LGHNA and CDR2 is YSLEER. This chain's CDR3 is CASSQVGGRAKNIQYF. The CDR3 bases are TGCGCCAGCAGCCAAGTGGGGGGGCGAGCCAAAAACATTCAGTACTTC.

This clonotype was seen many times. V is TRBV20-1 and J is TRBJ2-7, with D possibly matching TRBD2 (6 bases). This CDR3 is 14 amino acids long. V dropped 6 bases and J dropped 4 bases, with 19 bases sitting between them. Germline values: CDR1 DFQATT, CDR2 SNEGSKA (reference sequence). The CDR3 reads CSAQSLAGKYEQYF. The CDR3 nucleotides are TGCAGTGCCCAGTCACTAGCAGGAAAATACGAGCAGTACTTC.